The source of this T cell receptor beta chain is a study of T cell responses to AZD1222 COVID-19 vaccine. Study outcomes and limitations: Among spike-specific TCRs, nearly half reportedly target unmutated variant regions.

This table comes from immunoSEQ multiplex PCR, and its TCRdb copy is limited to in-frame clones, with some not included. The sample includes roughly 100,000 clones, around 94% of them seen just once. The germline gives CDR1 SEHNR, CDR2 FQNEAQ (reference sequence). The CDR3 runs to 16 residues. With 2 bases clipped from V and 3 bases from J, the junction kept 7 bases outside the gene matches. This clone was detected once. What it binds is not known. The sample in question was peripheral blood, obtained on day 0 of AZD1222 vaccination. The clonotype comes from an adult in good health. The rearrangement joins TRBV7-9 to TRBJ2-3, with 8 bases fitting TRBD2. CDR3 sequence: CASSLSTAGVTDTQYF. The CDR3 coding sequence is TGTGCCAGCAGCTTATCTACAGCGGGGGTGACAGATACGCAGTATTTT.